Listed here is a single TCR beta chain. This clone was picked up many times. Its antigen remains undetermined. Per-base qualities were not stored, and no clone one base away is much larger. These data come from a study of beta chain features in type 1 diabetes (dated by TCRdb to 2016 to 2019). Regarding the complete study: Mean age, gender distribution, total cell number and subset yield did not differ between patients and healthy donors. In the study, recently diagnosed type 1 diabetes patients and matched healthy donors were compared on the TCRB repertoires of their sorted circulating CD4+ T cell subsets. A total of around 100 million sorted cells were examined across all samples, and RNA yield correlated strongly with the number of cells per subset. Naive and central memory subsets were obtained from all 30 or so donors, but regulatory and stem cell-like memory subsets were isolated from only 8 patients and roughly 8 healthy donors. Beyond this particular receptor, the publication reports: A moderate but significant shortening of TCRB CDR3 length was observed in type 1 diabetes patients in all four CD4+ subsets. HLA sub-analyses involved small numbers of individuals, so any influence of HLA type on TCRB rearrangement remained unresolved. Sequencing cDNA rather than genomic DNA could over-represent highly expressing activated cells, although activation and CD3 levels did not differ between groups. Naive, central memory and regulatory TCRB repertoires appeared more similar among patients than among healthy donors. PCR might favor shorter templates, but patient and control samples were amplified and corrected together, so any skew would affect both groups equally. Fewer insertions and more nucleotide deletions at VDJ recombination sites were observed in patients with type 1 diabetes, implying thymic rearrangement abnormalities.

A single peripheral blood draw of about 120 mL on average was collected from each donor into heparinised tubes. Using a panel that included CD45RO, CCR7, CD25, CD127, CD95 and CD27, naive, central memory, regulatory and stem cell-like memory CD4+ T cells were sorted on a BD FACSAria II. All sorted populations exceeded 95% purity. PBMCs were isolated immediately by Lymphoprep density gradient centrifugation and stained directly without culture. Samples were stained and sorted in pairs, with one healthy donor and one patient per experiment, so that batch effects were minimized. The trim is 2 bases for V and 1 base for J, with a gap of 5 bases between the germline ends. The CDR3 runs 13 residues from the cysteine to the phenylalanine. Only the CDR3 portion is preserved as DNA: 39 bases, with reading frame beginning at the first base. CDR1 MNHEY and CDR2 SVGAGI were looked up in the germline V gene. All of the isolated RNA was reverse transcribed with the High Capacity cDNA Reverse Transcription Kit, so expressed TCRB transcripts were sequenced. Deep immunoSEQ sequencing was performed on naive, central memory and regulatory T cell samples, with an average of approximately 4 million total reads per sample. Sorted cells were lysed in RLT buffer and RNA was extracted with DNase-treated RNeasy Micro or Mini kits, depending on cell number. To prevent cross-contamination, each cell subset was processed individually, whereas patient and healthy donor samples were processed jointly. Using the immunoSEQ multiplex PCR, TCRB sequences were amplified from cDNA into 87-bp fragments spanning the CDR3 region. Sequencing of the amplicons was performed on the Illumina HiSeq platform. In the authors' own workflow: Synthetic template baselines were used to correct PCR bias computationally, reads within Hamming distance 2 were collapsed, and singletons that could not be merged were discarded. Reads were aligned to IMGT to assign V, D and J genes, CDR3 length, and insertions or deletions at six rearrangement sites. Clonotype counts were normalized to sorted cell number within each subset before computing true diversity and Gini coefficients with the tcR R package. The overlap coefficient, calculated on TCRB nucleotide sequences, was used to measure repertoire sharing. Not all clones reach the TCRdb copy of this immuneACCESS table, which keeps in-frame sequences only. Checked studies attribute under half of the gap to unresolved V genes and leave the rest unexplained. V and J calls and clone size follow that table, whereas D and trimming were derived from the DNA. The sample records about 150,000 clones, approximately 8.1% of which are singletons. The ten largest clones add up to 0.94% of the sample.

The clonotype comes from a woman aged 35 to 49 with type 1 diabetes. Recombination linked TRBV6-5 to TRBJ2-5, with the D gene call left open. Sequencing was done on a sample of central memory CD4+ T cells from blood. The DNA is TGTGCCAGCAGTTACAACAGCCAAGAGACCCAGTACTTC. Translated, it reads CASSYNSQETQYF.